This is a list of T cell receptor beta chains from one sample in a study of response to subunit inactivated influenza vaccine. Via MiXCR, TCRdb re-called the RT-PCR reads, giving one row per CDR3 protein. The repertoire holds 590,000 or so distinct CDR3 sequences, with approximately 14% as singletons. This material consisted of PBMCs from blood, taken approximately 15 days before vaccination. These receptors were taken from a man over 45 who received an inactivated influenza vaccine. Each CDR3 is given with its conserved first and last residue. D genes are given only for firm matches. The listing skips clone size in some rows; elsewhere it reads once, few, many or a size class.

v_call	d_call	clone_size	j_call	cdr3_nt	cdr3_aa
TRBV20-1	.	.	TRBJ2-7	TGCAGCGCGGACGAAGCCTACGAGCAGTACTTC	CSADEAYEQYF
TRBV12-3/TRBV12-4	.	many	TRBJ2-1	TGTGCCAGCAGCCAGGGGAGTGAGCAGTTCTTC	CASSQGSEQFF
TRBV7-9	.	many	TRBJ2-5	TGTGCCAGCAGCCCGAGGACCGGACAGACCCAGTACTTC	CASSPRTGQTQYF
TRBV15	TRBD1	.	TRBJ1-5	TGTGCCACCAGCAGATTTACGACAGGGAGGTCAAATCAGCCCCAGCATTTT	CATSRFTTGRSNQPQHF
TRBV5-8	.	.	TRBJ2-3	TGTGCCAGCAGCTTAGGGGACGTTGGAGCGTCAGATACGCAGTATTTT	CASSLGDVGASDTQYF
TRBV15	TRBD2	.	TRBJ2-3	TGTGCCACCAGCAGAGGGTCTAGCGGGGGGAAAAATACGCAGTATTTT	CATSRGSSGGKNTQYF
TRBV10-3	.	few	TRBJ1-1	TGTGCCATCAGTGAGGAGCCGAACACTGAAGCTTTCTTT	CAISEEPNTEAFF
TRBV5-1	.	many	TRBJ2-1	TGCGCCAGCAGCCCTCGACCAGCGGAGGTCGGAGGTGAGCAGTTCTTC	CASSPRPAEVGGEQFF
TRBV24-1	.	few	TRBJ2-1	TGTGCCACCAGTGATTCAGGGTTCGTTGAGCAGTTCTTC	CATSDSGFVEQFF
TRBV7-8	TRBD2	many	TRBJ2-1	TGTGCCAGCAGCAAAGGGGCGGGGAGGGGATCCTACAATGAGCAGTTCTTC	CASSKGAGRGSYNEQFF